This passage covers 9 T cell receptor beta chains from one sample sequenced in a study of T-cell memory formation after mild COVID-19. TCRdb re-analysed the 5' RACE reads in MiXCR, keeping a single row per CDR3 protein. Among more than 300,000 distinct CDR3 sequences listed, roughly 15% were seen once. Specimen: PBMCs or a T cell subset sorted from them (not recorded which). The receptors derive from a young man who had mild COVID-19 (a few samples of this study predate the infection). Cell type and time point are not known.

The chain links TRBV7-2 to TRBJ1-2; 8 bases align to TRBD1. The CDR3 loop spans 14 amino acids. The J segment lost 4 bases and the V segment lost 5 bases, leaving 6 bases of the junction unmatched. Germline assignment: CDR1 SGHTA and CDR2 FQGNSA. The CDR3 sequence: CASSPAGQAYGYTF. The CDR3 DNA reads TGTGCCAGCAGCCCGGCGGGACAGGCCTATGGCTACACCTTC.

This clonotype was seen more than once but under ten times. The rearrangement links TRBV27 to TRBJ2-3, with TRBD2 as a possible D gene (6 bases). This CDR3 comprises 13 residues. The germline V gene has CDR1 MNHEY and CDR2 SMNVEV (reference sequence). Trimming pared 2 bases from V and 7 bases from J, leaving 10 bases between. CDR3 sequence (DNA): TGTGCCAGCAGTTTACGCCGGGAGTATACGCAGTATTTT. Translation: CASSLRREYTQYF.

A few counts support this clonotype. V and J are TRBV6-1 and TRBJ2-7, with D perhaps TRBD2 (6 bases). CDR3 length: 13 amino acids. Trimming pared 5 bases from V and 9 bases from J, leaving 17 bases between. Germline assignment: CDR1 MNHNS and CDR2 SASEGT. The CDR3 loop reads CASSRPGRYGQYF. CDR3 DNA: TGTGCCAGCAGTCGACCTGGGAGGTATGGGCAGTACTTC.

This clonotype was seen a handful of times. The chain has TRBV6-2 or TRBV6-3 and TRBJ2-3, with TRBD2 as a possible D gene (6 bases). CDR1 MNHEY and CDR2 SVGEGT come from the germline V gene. This CDR3 has 14 amino acids. V was clipped by 10 bases and J by 2 bases, with 16 bases between them. CDR3 in amino acids: CATSDRGDTDTQYF. The CDR3 nucleotides are TGTGCCACCAGCGACCGCGGGGACACAGATACGCAGTATTTT.

The rearrangement uses TRBV5-1 and TRBJ2-3, with 15 nucleotides matching TRBD2. With 4 bases clipped from V and 0 bases from J, the junction kept 3 bases outside the gene matches. This CDR3 has 17 residues. CDR1 SGHRS and CDR2 YFSETQ come from the germline V gene. The CDR3 protein is CASSRGLAGGSTDTQYF. The CDR3 DNA reads TGCGCCAGCAGCCGGGGACTAGCGGGGGGAAGCACAGATACGCAGTATTTT.

The CDR3 region is CASRYPPMLPHLAEADTQYF. CDR3 coding DNA: TGTGCCAGCAGATACCCCCCGATGTTACCGCATCTGGCGGAGGCAGATACGCAGTATTTT. The chain joins TRBV28 to TRBJ2-3, with D possibly TRBD2 on 5 matching bases. Trimming left V 6 bases short and J 4 bases short, with 32 bases between. CDR1 and CDR2 from the germline V gene are MDHEN and SYDVKM. The CDR3 loop spans 20 amino acids.

The chain joins TRBV5-6 to TRBJ2-2, with 8 bases identical to TRBD1. Germline V CDR1 and CDR2: SGHDT, YYEEEE. V lost 3 bases and J lost 6; bases outside the gene matches: 10. The CDR3 runs 16 residues. CDR3 coding DNA: TGTGCCAGCAGCTCGCCAGACAGGGGAGTGTCCGGGGAGCTGTTTTTT. It is translated as CASSSPDRGVSGELFF. Combining the CDR3 with reference TRBV5-6 and TRBJ2-2 gives the whole variable domain DAGVTQSPTHLIKTRGQQVTLRCSPKSGHDTVSWYQQALGQGPQFIFQYYEEEERQRGNFPDRFSGHQFPNYSSELNVNALLLGDSALYLCASSSPDRGVSGELFFGEGSRLTVL.

The chain has TRBV7-2 and TRBJ1-4; no clear D gene. Trimming shortened V by 5 bases and J by 10 bases, and 11 bases separated the two germline ends. Germline V gene data show CDR1 as SGHTA and CDR2 as FQGNSA. There are 12 residues in the CDR3. In DNA form, the CDR3 reads TGTGCCAGCAGCCGGACTGGTGGAAAACTGTTTTTT. Translation: CASSRTGGKLFF.

The chain uses TRBV5-1 and TRBJ2-7, with a possible D match to TRBD2 (5 bases). Germline-derived CDR1 and CDR2 are SGHRS and YFSETQ. V was trimmed by 0 bases and J by 2 bases, leaving 9 bases between them. The CDR3 is made up of 14 amino acids. The CDR3 DNA sequence: TGCGCCAGCAGCTTGGGGGAGAGACCCTACGAGCAGTACTTC. It yields the protein CASSLGERPYEQYF.